This entry describes one T cell receptor beta chain. Germline CDR1 PRHDT, CDR2 FYEKMQ (reference sequence). V shed 5 bases and J shed 0 bases, with 13 bases lying between them. The CDR3 loop spans 15 amino acids. The data are from a study of T cell changes during pregnancy in multiple sclerosis. Measured with immunoSEQ multiplex PCR; TCRdb has only the in-frame clones, and not every one. Here the sample spans fewer than 60,000 clones, approximately 91% being singletons. V gene TRBV13 combines with J gene TRBJ1-2; no reliable D call. Sequenced here: CD8+ T cells from peripheral blood mononuclear cells, sampled after pregnancy. This receptor was taken from a female donor with multiple sclerosis, enrolled in a pregnancy study. The CDR3 is CASSNRDLANYGYTF. The CDR3 DNA sequence: TGTGCCAGCAGCAACCGGGATTTAGCTAACTATGGCTACACCTTC.